These 13 T cell receptor beta chains originate from one sample sequenced in a study of liver allograft versus peripheral blood T cells. Study-level background: Within transplanted livers, the T cell receptor repertoires were examined and compared against the repertoires present in the peripheral blood of liver transplant recipients.

Each CDR3 protein gets one entry after TCRdb re-called the reads with MiXCR. Of about 9,200 distinct CDR3 sequences listed, approximately 26% are singletons. The receptors shown here come from a human patient who had a liver transplant. The graft donor may be the source of some T cells.

This clonotype ranks as medium-sized. This chain connects TRBV6-1 to TRBJ1-5; 10 bases line up with TRBD1. Per germline, CDR1 MNHNS and CDR2 SASEGT. This CDR3 contains 17 residues. Germline trimming cut 7 bases from V and 2 bases from J; bases unmatched to any gene: 11. The CDR3 region is CASNPGQGRRGNQPQHF. The CDR3 DNA reads as TGTGCCAGCAACCCGGGACAGGGGAGGAGAGGCAATCAGCCCCAGCATTTT.

This clonotype is categorized as medium-sized. The V and J genes are TRBV29-1 and TRBJ2-1; TRBD1 agrees at 7 bases. There are 15 residues in the CDR3. V was pared by 4 bases and J by 3 bases, with 9 bases of the junction left unmatched. From germline, CDR1 is SQVTM and CDR2 ANQGSEA. The CDR3 region has the DNA TGCAGCGTTGGTGGACAGGAGGCTGTCTACAATGAGCAGTTCTTC. It translates to CSVGGQEAVYNEQFF.

The chain carries TRBV28 and TRBJ1-4; a weak D match, TRBD1 (6 bases). V dropped 5 bases and J dropped 2 bases, with 12 bases sitting between them. The CDR3 runs 15 residues. Germline CDR1 reads MDHEN; CDR2 reads SYDVKM. The CDR3 reads CASSDSGATNEKLFF. The CDR3 region has the DNA TGTGCCAGCAGTGATTCAGGGGCGACTAATGAAAAACTGTTTTTT.

This clonotype was observed at least ten times. The rearrangement links TRBV28 to TRBJ1-1; 7 bases line up with TRBD1. Germline trimming cut 6 bases from V and 1 base from J; bases unmatched to any gene: 17. CDR1 and CDR2 from the germline V gene are MDHEN and SYDVKM. The CDR3 covers 18 residues. The CDR3 loop is CASSYYFPERTGNTEAFF. As DNA, the CDR3 is TGTGCCAGCAGCTATTATTTCCCTGAAAGGACAGGGAACACTGAAGCTTTCTTT.

This clonotype was counted only a few times. V is TRBV20-1 and J is TRBJ2-3, with D hard to call. There are 14 residues in the CDR3. Germline assignment: CDR1 DFQATT and CDR2 SNEGSKA (reference sequence). The V gene lost 6 bases and the J gene lost 2 bases, with 15 bases spanning the gap. DNA of the CDR3: TGCAGTGCGCCCGAGTCGGGTCTCACAGATACGCAGTATTTT. This gives the protein CSAPESGLTDTQYF.

This clonotype has a handful of counts. The rearrangement links TRBV20-1 to TRBJ2-7; possible D gene TRBD1, 6 bases. The CDR3 has 13 amino acids. Trimming cost V 6 bases and J 0 bases, with 12 bases left between them. Germline assignment: CDR1 DFQATT and CDR2 SNEGSKA (reference sequence). The CDR3 spells CSAVTGFSYEQYF. The CDR3 bases are TGCAGTGCCGTAACAGGGTTCTCCTACGAGCAGTACTTC.

This chain uses TRBV7-9 with TRBJ2-5; D not certain. Trimming pared 3 bases from V and 1 base from J, leaving 6 bases between. The CDR3 loop spans 13 amino acids. Per the germline V gene, CDR1 is SEHNR and CDR2 is FQNEAQ (reference sequence). The CDR3 DNA follows: TGTGCCAGCAGCTTGACGCTCCAAGAGACCCAGTACTTC. Its translation is CASSLTLQETQYF.

The chain joins TRBV13 to TRBJ2-7; no clear D. Germline V gives CDR1 PRHDT, CDR2 FYEKMQ (reference sequence). The CDR3 sequence is 15 residues long. Between the trimmed V and J ends, which lost 6 bases and 7 bases, there was a span of 22 bases. This CDR3 reads CASSSQKKGFGEQYF. The CDR3 DNA is TGTGCCAGCAGTTCGCAAAAAAAGGGTTTCGGGGAGCAGTACTTC.

The CDR3 loop reads CASSLGLAGETQYF. CDR3 coding DNA: TGTGCCAGCAGCTTGGGACTAGCGGGAGAGACCCAGTACTTC. J is TRBJ2-5 and V is TRBV7-9, with 12 positions matching TRBD2. Per the germline V gene, CDR1 is SEHNR and CDR2 is FQNEAQ (reference sequence). V dropped 3 bases and J dropped 4; count of bases not matched to a gene: 0. The CDR3 consists of 14 residues. The variable domain in full, with the rest retrieved from reference TRBV7-9 and TRBJ2-5, is DTGVSQNPRHKITKRGQNVTFRCDPISEHNRLYWYRQTLGQGPEFLTYFQNEAQLEKSRLLSDRFSAERPKGSFSTLEIQRTEQGDSAMYLCASSLGLAGETQYFGPGTRLLVL.

On this clonotype: A read error likely explains this, since a far larger clone differs by one base. The J gene is TRBJ1-2, the V gene TRBV19, with D uncertain. Germline CDR1 LNHDA, CDR2 SQIVND (reference sequence). The CDR3 contains 13 residues. Here the CDR3 DNA reads TGTGCCAGCAGTAGGTACCCAAACTATGGCTACACCTTC. It yields the protein CASSRYPNYGYTF.

Sample share makes this clonotype medium-sized (0.01 to 0.1%). J is TRBJ1-2 and V is TRBV28; 7 nucleotides agree with TRBD1. The V gene end was trimmed by 2 bases and the J gene end by 2 bases; junction bases not matched to a gene: 5. Per the germline V gene, CDR1 is MDHEN and CDR2 is SYDVKM. This CDR3 contains 15 residues. CDR3 region: CASSLMDRTNYGYTF. CDR3 DNA sequence: TGTGCCAGCAGTTTAATGGACAGGACCAACTATGGCTACACCTTC.

This clonotype came up a few times. The rearrangement uses TRBV12-3 or TRBV12-4 and TRBJ1-1, with 8 bases that match TRBD1. CDR3 length: 16 amino acids. The V segment lost 5 bases and the J segment 5 bases; nucleotides outside the gene matches: 13. The CDR3 DNA reads TGTGCCAGCAGTCCCGCCGACAGGGGCCGGGGTACTGAAGCTTTCTTT. Amino acid sequence: CASSPADRGRGTEAFF.

By share of the sample, this clonotype is medium-sized. The chain is built from TRBV18 and TRBJ2-1; the D gene could be TRBD1 or TRBD2 (6 bases each). The V gene's germline CDR1 is KGHSH and CDR2 LQKENI. CDR3 length: 15 amino acids. V was cut by 0 bases and J by 10 bases, with 16 bases left in between. The CDR3: CASSPPGGAGVEQFF. The CDR3 DNA reads as TGTGCCAGCTCACCACCGGGGGGCGCAGGGGTCGAGCAGTTCTTC. Filled out from reference TRBV18 and TRBJ2-1, the complete variable domain reads NAGVMQNPRHLVRRRGQEARLRCSPMKGHSHVYWYRQLPEEGLKFMVYLQKENIIDESGMPKERFSAEFPKEGPSILRIQQVVRGDSAAYFCASSPPGGAGVEQFFGPGTRLTVL.